These T cell receptor beta chains were read from a single sample in a study of cytomegalovirus exposure and HLA in healthy donors. Assay used: immunoSEQ multiplex PCR; TCRdb lists only in-frame clones, some missing. This table holds 150,000 to 200,000 clones, around 77% found once. Material: PBMCs. These receptors all stem from a female donor in good health and CMV-seronegative. CDR3s include the opening cysteine and the closing phenylalanine or tryptophan. A D gene is named only where the DNA matches it firmly.

>TRBD1|TRBV2
CASPEPGQHYEQYF
>TRBD2|TRBV7-8
CASSLLSGRSTYEQYF
>NA|TRBV11-1
CASSLGGTKDEQFF
>TRBD1|TRBV6-5
CASKVRDRTFF
>TRBD1|TRBV23-1
CASSRSNRTLTGGPTQYF
>NA|TRBV7-3
CASSLEGRYNNEQFF
>NA|TRBV2
CASSEARTVAGYTF
>NA|TRBV15
CATSTALRGYTF
>NA|TRBV30
CAWRKKVAAYEQYF
>NA|TRBV7-9
CASSPSGSTDTQYF
>NA|TRBV30
CAWEETGELFF
>NA|TRBV28
CASSLPGQNYGYTF
>NA|TRBV6-5
CASSYRNLNTEAFF
>NA|TRBV30
CAWSRGGGYTF
>TRBD1|TRBV6-1
CASSRDRSNQPQHF
>NA|TRBV6-1
CAKSTGTNYGYTF
>TRBD1|TRBV7-9
CASSAGQPNSPLHF
>NA|TRBV7-2
CASSSTSGNTEAFF
>TRBD2|TRBV7-2
CASSLLRGGADTQYF
>NA|TRBV2
CASTGVDSNQPQHF
>NA|TRBV6-1
CASSVSARHGDTQYF
>NA|TRBV9
CASSAFRQTPTIYF
>NA|TRBV28
CASSLRTVVKNTEAFF
>TRBD2|TRBV15
CATSRDRRGYQYF
>NA|TRBV2
CASSDLALTYNEQFF
>TRBD1|TRBV6-1
CASSKTGSSHEQYF
>TRBD2|TRBV19
CASSQLAGLSYEQYF
>TRBD1|TRBV5-4
CASSATGIAPEAFF
>TRBD2|TRBV5-4
CASSFRSSGPGELFF
>TRBD1|TRBV28
CASRHRGLGNQPQHF
>TRBD1|TRBV10-3
CASYQGAKQYF
>TRBD2|TRBV5-6
CASSSSGGSETQYF
>NA|TRBV4-3
CASSRFATAVGELFF
>NA|TRBV13
CASSLGHPMNTGAFF
>TRBD1|TRBV28
CASTTRDRGLQPQHF
>TRBD1|TRBV6-5
CASSTQGASYEQYF